This T cell receptor (beta chain) was obtained from a study of beta chain features in type 1 diabetes. Overall study results and limits: For Type 1 diabetes patients, all four CD4+ subsets carried TCRB CDR3s that were moderately but significantly shorter.

CD4+ naive, central memory, regulatory and stem cell-like memory subsets were isolated by sorting on CD45RO/CCR7/CD25/CD127/CD95/CD27. In its sample, this clone was seen a few times. What it recognizes is unknown. Expressed TCRB transcripts were sequenced after all isolated RNA was converted to cDNA. Naive, central memory and regulatory T cell samples yielded roughly 3.6 million reads on average. This table comes from immunoSEQ multiplex PCR, and its TCRdb copy is limited to in-frame clones, with some not included. This table holds roughly 180,000 clones, around 8% found once. The CDR3 sequence is 15 residues long. CDR1 and CDR2 (germline): LGHNA, YNFKEQ. Trimming stripped 1 base from V and 1 base from J, with 10 bases between.

What was sequenced was central memory CD4+ T cells from blood. This sequence was found in a woman in her thirties or forties with type 1 diabetes. The gene calls are TRBV4-2 and TRBJ2-5; TRBD2 is a possible D gene (5 bases). The CDR3 loop reads CASSQGEAAQETQYF. The DNA of the CDR3 is TGTGCCAGCAGCCAAGGGGAAGCGGCCCAAGAGACCCAGTACTTC.